Below, 25 T cell receptor beta chains from the same sample are listed, as sequenced in a study of cytomegalovirus exposure and HLA in healthy donors. Primers for the PCR totalled 60 Vbeta and 13 Jbeta. Here immunoSEQ multiplex PCR was the method, and the copy in TCRdb shows in-frame clones only, minus some. This sample has 100,000 to 150,000 clones, with about 80% found just once. The specimen sequenced was PBMCs. The receptor set was obtained from a woman aged 40 to 50 in good health and CMV-seronegative.

The rearrangement joins TRBV4-2 to TRBJ1-6; no definite D call. Trimming cost V 0 bases and J 11 bases, with 23 bases left between them. The CDR3 sequence is 18 residues long. Germline CDR1 is LGHNA and CDR2 is YNFKEQ. The CDR3 DNA is TGTGCCAGCAGCCAAGAGCAAGTTTATAATTCACCGGTCGCACCCCTCCACTTT. Amino acid sequence: CASSQEQVYNSPVAPLHF.

This chain links TRBV5-8 with TRBJ2-7; TRBD1 is a possible D gene (6 bases). Germline assignment: CDR1 SGHTS and CDR2 YDEGEE. The CDR3 extends over 11 amino acids. The V end was cut by 2 bases, the J end by 7 bases, with 7 bases between. This CDR3 reads CASSFRGEQYF. The CDR3 DNA reads as TGTGCCAGCAGCTTCAGGGGTGAGCAGTACTTC.

The chain uses TRBV6-5 and TRBJ2-7; D perhaps matches TRBD1 (6 bases). Germline lookup yields CDR1 MNHEY and CDR2 SVGAGI. V was cut by 6 bases and J by 0 bases, with 12 bases left in between. The CDR3 runs to 14 residues. This CDR3 reads CASRGRGVSYEQYF. The CDR3 nucleotides are TGTGCCAGCAGGGGCAGGGGCGTCTCCTACGAGCAGTACTTC.

Regarding this clone: Other DNA variants within this sample encode the same CDR3. The chain recombines TRBV11-1 with TRBJ1-1; 7 bases align to TRBD1. J was trimmed by 0 bases and V by 6 bases; bases with no gene match: 4. Germline V gene sequence: CDR1 SGHAT, CDR2 FQDESV (reference sequence). This CDR3 contains 14 residues. CDR3 nucleotides: TGTGCCAGCAGGGGACAGACCATGAACACTGAAGCTTTCTTT. It translates to CASRGQTMNTEAFF. Drawing the rest from reference TRBV11-1 and TRBJ1-1, the complete variable domain is EAEVAQSPRYKITEKSQAVAFWCDPISGHATLYWYRQILGQGPELLVQFQDESVVDDSQLPKDRFSAERLKGVDSTLKIQPAELGDSAMYLCASRGQTMNTEAFFGQGTRLTVV.

This rearrangement joins TRBV19 to TRBJ2-7; 7 bases map to TRBD2. J gave up 7 bases and V 1 base, and 13 bases lay outside the gene matches. CDR1 is LNHDA and CDR2 is SQIVND in the germline V gene (reference sequence). The CDR3 is 16 amino acids. CDR3 DNA: TGTGCCAGTAGTATAGGGTCTAGCGGAGTGTCCGCGGAGCAGTACTTC. Translated: CASSIGSSGVSAEQYF.

On this clone itself: Other DNA sequences in this sample translate to the same CDR3. CDR3: CASSNQLAGGVNEQFF. The CDR3 coding sequence is TGTGCCAGCAGCAACCAACTAGCGGGAGGGGTCAATGAGCAGTTCTTC. The chain couples TRBV2 to TRBJ2-1; 13 bases match TRBD2. The V and J ends lost 6 bases and 6 bases, in that order; junction bases with no gene match: 8. CDR1 and CDR2 from the germline V gene are SNHLY and FYNNEI. CDR3 length: 16 amino acids.

The chain combines TRBV7-9 with TRBJ1-5; D perhaps matches TRBD1 (5 bases). The germline V gene encodes CDR1 SEHNR and CDR2 FQNEAQ (reference sequence). The V and J ends lost 6 bases and 5 bases respectively, with 14 bases between them. This CDR3 has 14 amino acids. CDR3: CASSRTDNYQPQHF. DNA for the CDR3: TGTGCCAGCAGTCGGACGGACAACTATCAGCCCCAGCATTTT.

The chain employs TRBV20-1 and TRBJ2-7, with a weak D call TRBD2 (6 bases). CDR1 is DFQATT and CDR2 is SNEGSKA in the germline V gene (reference sequence). The length of the CDR3 is 11 residues. Trimming took 6 bases from V and 2 from J, leaving 8 bases between them. The CDR3 coding sequence is TGCAGTGCCCCGGGAGCCTACGAGCAGTACTTC. It specifies CSAPGAYEQYF.

V is TRBV25-1 and J is TRBJ2-7; tentative D call: TRBD2 (6 bases). V gave up 0 bases and J gave up 3 bases, with 12 bases separating them. This CDR3 is 15 amino acids long. In germline, CDR1 is MGHDK, CDR2 SYGVNS. CDR3 in amino acids: CASSEYGRPLYEQYF. DNA of the CDR3: TGTGCCAGCAGTGAATATGGGAGGCCGCTCTACGAGCAGTACTTC.

This clone came up a few times. The V call is TRBV5-1, the J call TRBJ2-6; D ambiguous. Trimming took off 3 bases at V and 0 bases at J, with 7 bases between the two ends. CDR3 length: 15 residues. Germline lookup yields CDR1 SGHRS and CDR2 YFSETQ. The CDR3 loop reads CASSYGSSGANVLTF. The CDR3 coding sequence is TGCGCCAGCAGCTACGGTAGCTCTGGGGCCAACGTCCTGACTTTC.

The chain uses TRBV27 and TRBJ1-4, with 9 bases fitting TRBD1. The CDR3 sequence is 15 residues long. CDR1 and CDR2 (germline): MNHEY, SMNVEV (reference sequence). The junction had 5 bases not matched to a gene; V was cut back by 6 bases and J by 3 bases. The CDR3 spells CASRPGTGPNEKLFF. For the CDR3, the DNA is TGTGCCAGCAGACCCGGGACAGGGCCTAATGAAAAACTGTTTTTT.

This chain connects TRBV6-1 to TRBJ1-3; D gene uncertain. Germline assignment: CDR1 MNHNS and CDR2 SASEGT. V was clipped by 2 bases and J by 8 bases, with 16 bases between them. This CDR3 comprises 15 residues. CDR3 bases: TGTGCCAGCAGTGAAACGGGGAGGGTGAGGGACACCATATATTTT. This gives the protein CASSETGRVRDTIYF.

This chain joins TRBV5-1 and TRBJ1-1; D is perhaps TRBD1 (6 bases). The V gene lost 6 bases and the J gene lost 0 bases, with 21 bases spanning the gap. Germline V gives CDR1 SGHRS, CDR2 YFSETQ. The CDR3 loop spans 17 amino acids. The DNA of the CDR3 is TGCGCCAGCACCCTAGGGGGTACTACCTCAATGAACACTGAAGCTTTCTTT. This gives the protein CASTLGGTTSMNTEAFF.

The rearrangement joins TRBV7-6 to TRBJ1-6; perhaps TRBD1 as D (6 bases). This CDR3 is 14 amino acids long. CDR1 and CDR2 from the germline V gene are SGHVS and FNYEAQ. V was pared by 5 bases and J by 8 bases, with 13 bases between. CDR3 amino acids: CASSAQGNDSPLHF. For the CDR3, the DNA is TGTGCCAGCAGCGCACAGGGAAACGATTCACCCCTCCACTTT.

The chain employs TRBV19 and TRBJ2-2; no reliable D call. The germline V gene has CDR1 LNHDA and CDR2 SQIVND (reference sequence). The CDR3 contains 14 residues. The V gene lost 7 bases and the J gene lost 1 base, with 10 bases spanning the gap. For the CDR3, the DNA is TGTGCCAGTAATTGGCTTGGGAACACCGGGGAGCTGTTTTTT. This sequence encodes CASNWLGNTGELFF.

The rearrangement joins TRBV11-2 to TRBJ1-2; 7 nucleotides line up with TRBD1. The CDR3 contains 17 residues. Germline assignment: CDR1 SGHAT and CDR2 FQNNGV. V lost 5 bases, J lost 4 bases, and 16 bases stayed unmatched. The CDR3 sequence: CASSPVRRRGQFYGYTF. In DNA form, the CDR3 reads TGTGCCAGCAGCCCCGTTAGGAGGAGGGGGCAGTTCTATGGCTACACCTTC.

The chain employs TRBV2 and TRBJ1-5; 10 positions match TRBD1. CDR3 length: 15 residues. The V gene end was trimmed by 0 bases and the J gene end by 4 bases; junction bases not matched to a gene: 0. From germline, CDR1 is SNHLY and CDR2 FYNNEI. CDR3 residues: CASSEAGQGNQPQHF. The CDR3 coding sequence is TGTGCCAGCAGTGAAGCGGGACAGGGGAATCAGCCCCAGCATTTT.

This clone was detected a few times. The chain employs TRBV27 and TRBJ1-1, with unresolved D. The V gene's germline CDR1 is MNHEY and CDR2 SMNVEV (reference sequence). Trimming removed 8 bases from V and 4 bases from J, with 17 bases in between. The CDR3 is made up of 14 amino acids. Here the CDR3 reads CASSRQRGGTEAFF. The CDR3 DNA is TGTGCCAGCTCTAGGCAGCGAGGCGGCACTGAAGCTTTCTTT.

Only a few counts were recorded for this clone. This specimen includes other DNA sequences encoding the same CDR3. The chain uses TRBV19 and TRBJ2-7; no reliable D call. Germline V gives CDR1 LNHDA, CDR2 SQIVND (reference sequence). The CDR3 extends over 14 amino acids. Between the trimmed V and J ends, which lost 6 bases and 2 bases, there was a span of 14 bases. CDR3 coding DNA: TGTGCCAGTAGCACCCAGACGGGTACCTACGAGCAGTACTTC. Translating it yields CASSTQTGTYEQYF.

This chain uses TRBV5-1 with TRBJ2-5, with D maybe TRBD1 (6 bases). Trimming removed 4 bases at V and 2 bases at J, with 12 bases between. The CDR3 length is 14 residues. CDR1 SGHRS and CDR2 YFSETQ come from the germline V gene. DNA for the CDR3: TGCGCCAGCAGCACAGGGAGTACACAAGAGACCCAGTACTTC. Protein product: CASSTGSTQETQYF.

The genes are TRBV12-5 and TRBJ2-3; 8 bases fit TRBD2. Trimming took 0 bases from V and 11 from J; bases not matched to a gene: 16. Germline CDR1 and CDR2: LGHNT and FRNRAP. CDR3 length: 17 residues. CDR3 in amino acids: CASGLVLSRPTSDEQYF. The CDR3 region has the DNA TGTGCTAGTGGTTTGGTACTTAGCCGACCGACTAGCGATGAGCAGTATTTT. The full variable domain, with the rest looked up from reference TRBV12-5 and TRBJ2-3, is DARVTQTPRHKVTEMGQEVTMRCQPILGHNTVFWYRQTMMQGLELLAYFRNRAPLDDSGMPKDRFSAEMPDATLATLKIQPSEPRDSAVYFCASGLVLSRPTSDEQYFGPGTRLTVL.

This clone was seen more than once but under ten times. The chain employs TRBV27 and TRBJ2-7; no definite D call. The CDR3 is made up of 14 amino acids. Trimming took 4 bases from V and 0 from J, leaving 10 bases between them. Germline-derived CDR1 and CDR2 are MNHEY and SMNVEV (reference sequence). The CDR3 DNA reads as TGTGCCAGCAGTTCCCCGAGGATCTCCTACGAGCAGTACTTC. This sequence encodes CASSSPRISYEQYF.

As for this clone: Other nucleotide sequences from this sample produce the same CDR3. The V gene is TRBV19, the J gene TRBJ1-5; possibly TRBD1 for D (5 bases). Trimming took 10 bases from V and 4 from J, leaving 14 bases between them. The CDR3 length is 13 residues. Germline values: CDR1 LNHDA, CDR2 SQIVND (reference sequence). CDR3 sequence reads: CATLDGGNQPQHF. The CDR3 DNA reads as TGTGCCACCCTGGACGGGGGAAATCAGCCCCAGCATTTT.

This chain links TRBV4-1 with TRBJ1-6; 7 bases map to TRBD1. The CDR3 spans 15 residues. J gave up 10 bases and V 4 bases, and 10 bases lay outside the gene matches. In germline, CDR1 is MGHRA, CDR2 YSYEKL. The CDR3 region is CASSRQGLVSSPLHF. As DNA, the CDR3 is TGCGCCAGCAGCCGACAGGGCCTGGTCTCCTCACCCCTCCACTTT.

Only one count was recorded for this clone. The chain is built from TRBV28 and TRBJ2-5; D is possibly TRBD1 (5 bases). TRBJ2-7 matches the DNA end more closely, so the J call is doubtful. CDR1 is MDHEN and CDR2 is SYDVKM in the germline V gene. This CDR3 contains 15 residues. CDR3 nucleotide sequence: TGTGCCAGCCCTCCGGCAGGGATTCCGGTTTCCGAGCAGTACTTC. Protein product: CASPPAGIPVSEQYF.